Each of the 27 T cell receptor beta chains below was sequenced from the same sample in a study of blood T cell repertoires in COVID-19. The data were produced by immunoSEQ multiplex PCR, yet TCRdb's version contains in-frame clones alone and is incomplete. The repertoire holds some 180,000 clones, around 80% seen once, with approximately 7% in the top ten. Source material: peripheral blood. The receptors derive from a human donor in a cohort sampled during active COVID-19.

V is TRBV7-9 and J is TRBJ1-1; TRBD1 might be the D (5 bases). The V and J ends lost 5 bases and 1 base respectively, with 14 bases between them. Germline values: CDR1 SEHNR, CDR2 FQNEAQ (reference sequence). This CDR3 has 15 amino acids. This CDR3 is CASSLRQRRNTEAFF. DNA of the CDR3: TGTGCCAGCAGCCTCCGACAGAGACGGAACACTGAAGCTTTCTTT.

The chain uses TRBV6-5 and TRBJ1-1, with 8 bases fitting TRBD1. The CDR3 runs to 14 residues. Losses at the gene ends were 6 bases for V and 4 bases for J; bases not matched to a gene: 7. CDR1 is MNHEY, CDR2 SVGAGI, per germline. CDR3 coding DNA: TGTGCCAGCAGGACGACAGGGGCTCTCACTGAAGCTTTCTTT. Its translation: CASRTTGALTEAFF.

The rearrangement uses TRBV13 and TRBJ1-2; D remains unclear. This CDR3 has 14 residues. The V end lost 0 bases, the J end lost 4 bases, and 9 bases lay between the germline ends. The germline V gene has CDR1 PRHDT and CDR2 FYEKMQ (reference sequence). The CDR3 protein is CASSLGRSAYGYTF. The CDR3 coding sequence is TGTGCCAGCAGCTTAGGCAGAAGCGCCTATGGCTACACCTTC.

The chain combines TRBV4-1 with TRBJ2-7, with TRBD2 identical over 8 bases. The CDR3 is 15 residues long. V lost 1 base to trimming and J lost 2 bases; unmatched junction nucleotides: 4. CDR1 and CDR2 from the germline V gene are MGHRA and YSYEKL. The CDR3 is CASSQVRGGAYEQYF. CDR3 DNA: TGCGCCAGCAGCCAAGTTCGGGGGGGGGCCTACGAGCAGTACTTC.

This chain joins TRBV5-1 and TRBJ2-2; TRBD2 aligns across 13 bases. CDR1 is SGHRS, CDR2 YFSETQ, per germline. The CDR3 totals 16 residues. V lost 4 bases, J lost 3 bases, and 3 bases stayed unmatched. The CDR3, as DNA: TGCGCCAGCAGCGTAACTAGCGGGGGGGACACCGGGGAGCTGTTTTTT. Its protein product is CASSVTSGGDTGELFF.

V and J are TRBV4-2 and TRBJ2-1; 8 bases fit TRBD2. V was pared by 0 bases and J by 3 bases, with 7 bases of the junction left unmatched. Germline CDR1 is LGHNA and CDR2 is YNFKEQ. This CDR3 region has 17 residues. The CDR3 sequence is CASSQDRAGDFYNEQFF. For the CDR3, the DNA is TGTGCCAGCAGCCAAGATAGAGCGGGGGACTTCTACAATGAGCAGTTCTTC.

The rearrangement joins TRBV7-2 to TRBJ2-7; 11 bases are shared with TRBD1. CDR3 length equals 17 residues. Unmatched junction bases numbered 8, after V lost 2 bases and J lost 2 bases. Germline assignment: CDR1 SGHTA and CDR2 FQGNSA. CDR3 in amino acids: CASSLYGTGGMAYEQYF. The CDR3 DNA sequence: TGTGCCAGCAGCTTATACGGGACAGGGGGTATGGCCTACGAGCAGTACTTC.

J is TRBJ1-1 and V is TRBV20-1, with D uncertain. In germline, CDR1 is DFQATT, CDR2 SNEGSKA (reference sequence). The CDR3 extends over 11 amino acids. This CDR3 reads CSPGGNTEAFF. DNA for the CDR3: TGCAGCCCCGGAGGGAACACTGAAGCTTTCTTT.

This chain links TRBV10-3 with TRBJ2-7, with TRBD2 identical over 12 bases. V lost 6 bases to trimming and J lost 3 bases; unmatched junction nucleotides: 6. Germline lookup yields CDR1 ENHRY and CDR2 SYGVKD. The CDR3 totals 15 residues. The CDR3 DNA is TGTGCCATCAGGGAAGAGGGACTAGCGGGCTACGAGCAGTACTTC. Translation: CAIREEGLAGYEQYF.

This clone was recorded only once. The chain is built from TRBV6-5 and TRBJ1-1; perhaps TRBD1 as D (5 bases). V gave up 4 bases and J gave up 5 bases, with 17 bases separating them. There are 15 residues in the CDR3. Germline V lookup: CDR1 MNHEY, CDR2 SVGAGI. CDR3 region: CASSFRRGDVTEAFF. CDR3 DNA: TGTGCCAGCAGTTTCCGAAGGGGTGATGTGACTGAAGCTTTCTTT.

This chain uses TRBV12-3 or TRBV12-4 with TRBJ2-3; D call uncertain. V was trimmed by 3 bases and J by 5 bases, leaving 3 bases between them. The CDR3 is made up of 11 amino acids. The CDR3 nucleotides read TGTGCCAGCAGTTTCATAGATACGCAGTATTTT. Amino acid sequence: CASSFIDTQYF.

The rearrangement joins TRBV2 to TRBJ2-7; 7 bases line up with TRBD2. CDR1 is SNHLY, CDR2 FYNNEI, per germline. This CDR3 is 17 amino acids long. V lost 1 base and J lost 2; bases outside the gene matches: 11. The CDR3 DNA reads TGTGCCAGCAGTGAAGAGGGTGGGGGGGACCCACCCTACGAGCAGTACTTC. This encodes CASSEEGGGDPPYEQYF.

The sample holds a few counts of this clone. The gene calls are TRBV27 and TRBJ1-1; TRBD1 matches 12 bases. V shed 7 bases, J shed 4 bases, and the junction held 7 bases outside the gene matches. This CDR3 is 15 amino acids long. Germline V gene data show CDR1 as MNHEY and CDR2 as SMNVEV (reference sequence). CDR3 DNA sequence: TGTGCCAGCACCTATGGGACAGGGGGCGTCACTGAAGCTTTCTTT. Protein: CASTYGTGGVTEAFF.

This rearrangement joins TRBV5-4 to TRBJ1-2; D not resolved. V was pared by 3 bases and J by 2 bases, with 14 bases between. The germline V gene encodes CDR1 SGHNT and CDR2 YYREEE (reference sequence). The CDR3 totals 15 residues. The CDR3 DNA reads TGTGCCAGCAGCTCGCAAGGACTACCCAACTATGGCTACACCTTC. The encoded protein is CASSSQGLPNYGYTF.

This chain uses TRBV2 with TRBJ2-7; D remains ambiguous. Trimming pared 3 bases from V and 4 bases from J, leaving 4 bases between. The CDR3 length is 11 residues. Germline lookup yields CDR1 SNHLY and CDR2 FYNNEI. CDR3: CASSDRYEQYF. CDR3 DNA sequence: TGTGCCAGCAGTGACAGGTACGAGCAGTACTTC.

The chain has TRBV12-3 or TRBV12-4 and TRBJ1-2; TRBD1 is a possible D gene (6 bases). The CDR3 covers 13 residues. The germline V and J ends were trimmed by 5 bases and 8 bases, with 15 bases remaining between them. The CDR3 protein is CASSGPGGRGYTF. The DNA of the CDR3 is TGTGCCAGCAGTGGTCCGGGGGGGCGGGGCTACACCTTC.

The rearrangement uses TRBV19 and TRBJ2-5, with D maybe TRBD2 (5 bases). Germline lookup yields CDR1 LNHDA and CDR2 SQIVND (reference sequence). This CDR3 has 13 residues. Trimming left V 3 bases short and J 4 bases short, with 9 bases between. CDR3 amino acids: CASSMDFLETQYF. Written as DNA, the CDR3 is TGTGCCAGTAGTATGGACTTTTTAGAGACCCAGTACTTC.

The chain is built from TRBV6-5 and TRBJ2-7; D unclear. V was clipped by 6 bases and J by 8 bases, with 11 bases between them. This CDR3 comprises 11 residues. Germline lookup yields CDR1 MNHEY and CDR2 SVGAGI. The CDR3 reads CASSENSKQYF. CDR3 sequence (DNA): TGTGCCAGCAGCGAGAATAGCAAGCAGTACTTC.

The chain couples TRBV18 to TRBJ1-1; no clear D gene. Germline loops: CDR1 KGHSH, CDR2 LQKENI. This CDR3 has 13 amino acids. Between the trimmed V and J ends, which lost 2 bases and 1 base, there was a span of 5 bases. The CDR3 reads CASSPIQNTEAFF. Here the CDR3 DNA reads TGTGCCAGCTCACCAATACAGAACACTGAAGCTTTCTTT.

J is TRBJ1-4 and V is TRBV5-1; D not resolved. CDR3 length: 15 residues. V lost 5 bases, J lost 6 bases, and 17 bases lay in between. Germline CDR1 SGHRS, CDR2 YFSETQ. In DNA form, the CDR3 reads TGCGCCAGCAGAGACACGGGTAGCGGGTATGAAAAACTGTTTTTT. Its translation is CASRDTGSGYEKLFF.

V is TRBV9 and J is TRBJ1-2; no firm D call. Germline-derived CDR1 and CDR2 are SGDLS and YYNGEE. V was trimmed by 0 bases and J by 4 bases, leaving 13 bases between them. The CDR3 is made up of 15 amino acids. CDR3 DNA: TGTGCCAGCAGCGTAGATCCCGAGGCCGGCTATGGCTACACCTTC. Translating gives CASSVDPEAGYGYTF. The variable domain in full, completed from reference TRBV9 and TRBJ1-2, reads DSGVTQTPKHLITATGQRVTLRCSPRSGDLSVYWYQQSLDQGLQFLIQYYNGEERAKGNILERFSAQQFPDLHSELNLSSLELGDSALYFCASSVDPEAGYGYTFGSGTRLTVV.

This chain joins TRBV4-2 and TRBJ2-1, with 8 bases matching TRBD2. The CDR3 spans 17 residues. Germline assignment: CDR1 LGHNA and CDR2 YNFKEQ. V lost 1 base, J lost 6 bases, and 11 bases stayed unmatched. Written as DNA, the CDR3 is TGTGCCAGCAGCCAAGTGGGGTCGGGGGGGCCCGTCAATGAGCAGTTCTTC. The encoded protein is CASSQVGSGGPVNEQFF.

The rearrangement joins TRBV5-1 to TRBJ2-7; D unresolved. V gave up 0 bases and J gave up 7 bases, with 14 bases separating them. CDR1 is SGHRS, CDR2 YFSETQ, per germline. CDR3 length equals 14 residues. This chain's CDR3 is CASSLGQTPTEQYF. The CDR3 region has the DNA TGCGCCAGCAGCTTGGGGCAGACACCTACGGAGCAGTACTTC.

V and J are TRBV13 and TRBJ2-7, with a tentative D call TRBD1 (5 bases). V lost 3 bases to trimming and J lost 0 bases, with 15 bases between them. The CDR3 consists of 16 residues. Per germline, CDR1 PRHDT and CDR2 FYEKMQ (reference sequence). The CDR3 spells CASSLRQGPSSYEQYF. CDR3 DNA sequence: TGTGCCAGCAGCTTGAGGCAGGGTCCCAGCTCCTACGAGCAGTACTTC.

This clone was observed once. The chain is built from TRBV10-3 and TRBJ1-3, with 7 bases identical to TRBD1. The CDR3 is made up of 16 amino acids. Germline V CDR1 and CDR2: ENHRY, SYGVKD. V lost 3 bases and J lost 3; bases outside the gene matches: 8. The CDR3: CAISEGDRVGGNTIYF. For the CDR3, the DNA is TGTGCCATCAGTGAAGGAGACAGGGTGGGTGGAAACACCATATATTTT.

The rearrangement uses TRBV7-8 and TRBJ1-2; 7 bases match TRBD1. Germline values: CDR1 SGHVS, CDR2 FQNEAQ. With V trimmed by 5 bases and J by 3 bases, 6 bases remained unmatched. This CDR3 has 14 residues. DNA of the CDR3: TGTGCCAGCAGCCATTACGACAGGGACTATGGCTACACCTTC. It encodes CASSHYDRDYGYTF.

The chain recombines TRBV2 with TRBJ2-2; 11 bases match TRBD1. CDR1 and CDR2 from the germline V gene are SNHLY and FYNNEI. There are 15 residues in the CDR3. Trimming took 6 bases from V and 4 from J; bases not matched to a gene: 4. The CDR3 here is CASSLGTGGTGELFF. The CDR3 DNA is TGTGCCAGCAGCTTGGGGACAGGGGGCACCGGGGAGCTGTTTTTT.